This T cell receptor beta chain was sequenced for a study of cytomegalovirus exposure and HLA in healthy donors. Study-level results: In a later analysis, TCR association rates varied by HLA locus: DRB1 most, HLA-C fewest.

This PCR relied on a set of 60 Vbeta primers and 13 Jbeta primers. Using immunoSEQ multiplex PCR, the repertoire was profiled, and TCRdb retains in-frame clones only, with some absent. The table shows 75,000 to 100,000 clones, with over 70% occurring only once. Trimming took off 5 bases at V and 1 base at J, with 9 bases between the two ends. Germline values: CDR1 MNHNY, CDR2 SVGAGI (reference sequence). The CDR3 totals 14 residues. Concerning this clone: The antigen is unknown.

This TCR came from a man aged 55 to 70 in good health and CMV-seronegative. J is TRBJ2-4 and V is TRBV6-6, with D perhaps matching TRBD2 (5 bases). The specimen was PBMCs. CDR3 in amino acids: CASSPEEAKNIQYF. The CDR3 coding sequence is TGTGCCAGCAGTCCGGAGGAGGCCAAAAACATTCAGTACTTC.